The 20 T cell receptor beta chains below were found in one sample sequenced in a study of cytomegalovirus exposure and HLA in healthy donors. The PCR ran on 60 Vbeta and 13 Jbeta primers. This table comes from immunoSEQ multiplex PCR, and its TCRdb copy is limited to in-frame clones, with some not included. The sample has approximately 180,000 clones; around 75% are singletons. The source material was PBMCs. These receptors were collected from a woman between 50 and 59 years old in good health and CMV-seronegative.

This clone was counted a few times. The chain is built from TRBV4-1 and TRBJ2-4; possibly TRBD2 for D (5 bases). The V end lost 0 bases, the J end lost 0 bases, and 12 bases lay between the germline ends. This CDR3 is 17 amino acids long. Per germline, CDR1 MGHRA and CDR2 YSYEKL. This chain's CDR3 is CASSQEEGGLAKNIQYF. The CDR3 region has the DNA TGCGCCAGCAGCCAAGAAGAGGGTGGGTTAGCCAAAAACATTCAGTACTTC.

The CDR3 coding sequence is TGTGCCAGTAGTATAAAGGGTCTAGGGGGTCATGAGCAGTTCTTC. Translation: CASSIKGLGGHEQFF. The chain couples TRBV19 to TRBJ2-1, with a possible D match to TRBD1 (6 bases). CDR1 is LNHDA and CDR2 is SQIVND in the germline V gene (reference sequence). There are 15 residues in the CDR3. Trimming cost V 2 bases and J 8 bases, with 16 bases left between them.

This chain uses TRBV19 with TRBJ1-5, with 7 nucleotides matching TRBD1. The CDR3 has 16 amino acids. The trim removed 3 bases at V and 0 bases at J, leaving 5 bases unmatched. In germline, CDR1 is LNHDA, CDR2 SQIVND (reference sequence). Written as DNA, the CDR3 is TGTGCCAGTAGTATCGGGACAGTCTATAGCAATCAGCCCCAGCATTTT. Translating it yields CASSIGTVYSNQPQHF.

This clone was picked up a small number of times. This chain uses TRBV5-4 with TRBJ1-1; TRBD1 might be the D (6 bases). V was clipped by 6 bases and J by 2 bases, with 14 bases between them. The CDR3 extends over 14 amino acids. The germline CDR1 and CDR2 sequences are SGHNT and YYREEE (reference sequence). The CDR3 reads CASTFGQRNTEAFF. In DNA, the CDR3 is TGTGCCAGCACCTTCGGACAGAGAAACACTGAAGCTTTCTTT.

The CDR3 sequence: CASSLDRGNSPLHF. The CDR3 DNA sequence: TGTGCCAGCAGTCTCGACAGGGGTAATTCACCCCTCCACTTT. The chain recombines TRBV6-6 with TRBJ1-6, with 8 nucleotides matching TRBD1. This CDR3 region has 14 residues. Germline V gene data show CDR1 as MNHNY and CDR2 as SVGAGI (reference sequence). V gave up 5 bases and J gave up 6 bases; unmatched junction bases: 3.

V and J are TRBV7-8 and TRBJ2-2, with TRBD1 identical over 8 bases. Germline CDR1 SGHVS, CDR2 FQNEAQ. This CDR3 has 17 amino acids. Trimming at V came to 5 bases and at J to 0 bases, leaving 8 bases not matched to a gene. The CDR3 DNA reads as TGTGCCAGCAGCAACCCCGGGACAGGATCGAACACCGGGGAGCTGTTTTTT. Its protein is CASSNPGTGSNTGELFF. Full variable domain (rest looked up from reference TRBV7-8 and TRBJ2-2): GAGVSQSPRYKVAKRGQDVALRCDPISGHVSLFWYQQALGQGPEFLTYFQNEAQLDKSGLPSDRFFAERPEGSVSTLKIQRTQQEDSAVYLCASSNPGTGSNTGELFFGEGSRLTVL.

The chain links TRBV9 to TRBJ1-3, with a tentative D call TRBD1 (6 bases). The CDR3 consists of 15 residues. CDR1 and CDR2 from the germline V gene are SGDLS and YYNGEE. Trimming stripped 3 bases from V and 3 bases from J, with 13 bases between. The CDR3 is CASSAEQGNGNTIYF. The DNA of the CDR3 is TGTGCCAGCAGCGCTGAACAGGGAAATGGAAACACCATATATTTT.

The chain links TRBV28 to TRBJ1-5, with D uncertain. Per germline, CDR1 MDHEN and CDR2 SYDVKM. V shed 4 bases and J shed 3 bases, with 19 bases lying between them. The CDR3 sequence is 17 residues long. This CDR3 reads CASSSLYARNFNQPQHF. DNA of the CDR3: TGTGCCAGCAGTTCCCTTTATGCCAGGAACTTCAATCAGCCCCAGCATTTT.

The J gene is TRBJ2-1, the V gene TRBV5-1; 10 positions agree with TRBD2. The CDR3 extends over 15 amino acids. The germline CDR1 and CDR2 sequences are SGHRS and YFSETQ. The V gene end was trimmed by 5 bases and the J gene end by 7 bases; junction bases not matched to a gene: 9. The CDR3 sequence: CASSGLAGAANEQFF. In nucleotides, the CDR3 is TGCGCCAGCAGTGGGCTAGCGGGGGCGGCAAATGAGCAGTTCTTC.

This clone was seen more than once but under ten times. The J gene is TRBJ2-2, the V gene TRBV11-1; no clear D. V was shortened by 6 bases and J by 3 bases, with 8 bases between the two germline ends. Germline CDR1 SGHAT, CDR2 FQDESV (reference sequence). The CDR3 length is 13 residues. DNA for the CDR3: TGTGCCAGCAGTTCTATTGACACCGGGGAGCTGTTTTTT. It translates to CASSSIDTGELFF. Drawing the rest from reference TRBV11-1 and TRBJ2-2, the complete variable domain is EAEVAQSPRYKITEKSQAVAFWCDPISGHATLYWYRQILGQGPELLVQFQDESVVDDSQLPKDRFSAERLKGVDSTLKIQPAELGDSAMYLCASSSIDTGELFFGEGSRLTVL.

DNA of the CDR3: TGTGCCAGCAGCCCCCGGTGGGCAGGGGGAAACACCATATATTTT. Its protein is CASSPRWAGGNTIYF. The chain recombines TRBV9 with TRBJ1-3; D perhaps matches TRBD1 (5 bases). The CDR3 has 15 residues. V lost 4 bases to trimming and J lost 4 bases, with 15 bases between them. Germline lookup yields CDR1 SGDLS and CDR2 YYNGEE.

This chain links TRBV6-5 with TRBJ1-1, with D maybe TRBD1 (5 bases). Between the trimmed V and J ends, which lost 4 bases and 4 bases, there was a span of 13 bases. The CDR3 totals 14 residues. Germline-derived CDR1 and CDR2 are MNHEY and SVGAGI. As DNA, the CDR3 is TGTGCCAGCAGTTGGACCGGGGGGGTCACTGAAGCTTTCTTT. This gives the protein CASSWTGGVTEAFF.

The chain joins TRBV9 to TRBJ2-5; TRBD1 might be the D (6 bases). V dropped 3 bases and J dropped 4 bases, with 16 bases sitting between them. CDR1 is SGDLS, CDR2 YYNGEE, per germline. This CDR3 is built from 15 residues. The CDR3 reads CASSAPTGGPETQYF. DNA of the CDR3: TGTGCCAGCAGCGCCCCGACTGGGGGCCCAGAGACCCAGTACTTC.

The chain carries TRBV29-1 and TRBJ1-1; 7 nucleotides match TRBD1. After removal of 1 base from V and 8 bases from J, the junction contained 7 bases not matched to a gene. This CDR3 region has 13 residues. CDR1 is SQVTM, CDR2 ANQGSEA, per germline. The CDR3 is CSVEVRRGLEAFF. The CDR3 nucleotides read TGCAGCGTTGAAGTAAGGAGGGGGCTCGAAGCTTTCTTT.

V usage is TRBV7-9 and J usage is TRBJ2-6, with a possible D match to TRBD1 (5 bases). V shed 1 base and J shed 0 bases, with 10 bases lying between them. Per germline, CDR1 SEHNR and CDR2 FQNEAQ (reference sequence). This CDR3 is 17 amino acids long. CDR3 sequence (DNA): TGTGCCAGCAGCTTAGGCTTCGACAGCTCTGGGGCCAACGTCCTGACTTTC. This codes for CASSLGFDSSGANVLTF.

Here the CDR3 DNA reads TGTGCCAGTAGTATCGTCAGGGGCAGCTATGGCTACACCTTC. Protein: CASSIVRGSYGYTF. The V and J genes are TRBV19 and TRBJ1-2, with TRBD1 as a possible D gene (6 bases). CDR1 is LNHDA and CDR2 is SQIVND in the germline V gene (reference sequence). Trimming pared 3 bases from V and 4 bases from J, leaving 12 bases between. CDR3 length: 14 residues.

The J gene is TRBJ2-7, the V gene TRBV4-3; the match to TRBD1 covers 7 bases. The germline CDR1 and CDR2 sequences are LGHNA and YSLEER. This CDR3 is 17 amino acids long. The V gene end was trimmed by 0 bases and the J gene end by 9 bases; junction bases not matched to a gene: 17. CDR3 residues: CASSQDLEGASLRRQYF. The CDR3 DNA is TGCGCCAGCAGCCAAGATCTTGAGGGGGCTTCCCTACGAAGGCAGTACTTC.

This chain links TRBV7-2 with TRBJ1-4, with 8 bases fitting TRBD1. CDR1 is SGHTA and CDR2 is FQGNSA in the germline V gene. The V segment lost 3 bases and the J segment 2 bases; nucleotides outside the gene matches: 2. The CDR3 is 15 amino acids. The CDR3 protein is CASSFNRGTNEKLFF. The CDR3, as DNA: TGTGCCAGCAGCTTCAACAGGGGGACTAATGAAAAACTGTTTTTT.

The chain combines TRBV7-2 with TRBJ2-4; 8 positions agree with TRBD1. Germline V CDR1 and CDR2: SGHTA, FQGNSA. The CDR3 is 13 amino acids. The V and J ends lost 5 bases and 6 bases, in that order; junction bases with no gene match: 3. CDR3 in amino acids: CASSQDRGNIQYF. The CDR3 nucleotides read TGTGCCAGCAGCCAAGACAGGGGAAACATTCAGTACTTC.

This chain links TRBV14 with TRBJ2-7; D unclear. The CDR3 is made up of 11 amino acids. CDR1 and CDR2 from the germline V gene are SGHDN and FVKESK. Trimming removed 3 bases from V and 3 bases from J, with 3 bases in between. The CDR3 coding sequence is TGTGCCAGCAGCCACGGCTACGAGCAGTACTTC. Translating gives CASSHGYEQYF.